Presented here are 29 T cell receptor beta chains from one specimen sequenced in a study of T cells in Graves' hyperthyroidism and ophthalmopathy. There were TCR beta CDR3 regions amplified from RNA transcripts. Primed by the HTBI set, a first-round RT-PCR was run on the TCR CDR3. One entry per CDR3 protein, called by TCRdb with MiXCR from the multiplex PCR reads. The repertoire holds roughly 500,000 distinct CDR3 sequences, with more than 45% as singletons. Sequences were obtained from peripheral blood or thyroid tissue (not recorded which). The receptor set was obtained from an adult woman with Graves' disease, either hyperthyroidism or ophthalmopathy (not recorded which).

This clonotype has a count of ten or more. V is TRBV29-1 and J is TRBJ1-2, with 9 bases that match TRBD1. The CDR3 is made up of 13 amino acids. With 2 bases clipped from V and 5 bases from J, the junction kept 3 bases outside the gene matches. Germline V gives CDR1 SQVTM, CDR2 ANQGSEA. For the CDR3, the DNA is TGCAGCGTTGAAAACAGGGGGCTTTATGGCTACACCTTC. Protein sequence: CSVENRGLYGYTF.

In its sample, this clonotype was seen many times. The rearrangement joins TRBV5-5 to TRBJ1-6; 9 bases are shared with TRBD1. Germline CDR1 reads SGHKS; CDR2 reads YYEKEE (reference sequence). This CDR3 region has 15 residues. V lost 2 bases, J lost 10 bases, and 7 bases stayed unmatched. This CDR3 is CASSFRTGVWSPLHF. The CDR3 DNA reads TGTGCCAGCAGCTTCCGGACAGGGGTATGGTCACCCCTCCACTTT.

The V call is TRBV19, the J call TRBJ1-6, with 10 positions matching TRBD1. This CDR3 region has 16 residues. CDR1 is LNHDA, CDR2 SQIVND, per germline (reference sequence). V was clipped by 5 bases and J by 7 bases; unmatched bases: 8. The CDR3 DNA sequence: TGTGCCAGTAGTCCCCGACAGGGGGCCTTCAATTCACCCCTCCACTTT. Translating it yields CASSPRQGAFNSPLHF.

The genes are TRBV20-1 and TRBJ2-5, with 7 positions matching TRBD2. Germline V gene sequence: CDR1 DFQATT, CDR2 SNEGSKA (reference sequence). V was clipped by 7 bases and J by 5 bases; unmatched bases: 10. This CDR3 is built from 13 residues. This CDR3 is CSVTTSPKETQYF. CDR3 coding DNA: TGCAGTGTGACGACTAGCCCCAAGGAGACCCAGTACTTC.

This clonotype was picked up many times. V gene TRBV29-1 combines with J gene TRBJ1-3; D not certain. The ends were cut back, 4 bases at V and 2 bases at J, with 9 bases in the middle. The CDR3 covers 13 residues. Germline-derived CDR1 and CDR2 are SQVTM and ANQGSEA. The CDR3 DNA reads TGCAGCGTTGCTGCGCAAACTGGAAACACCATATATTTT. This translates into CSVAAQTGNTIYF.

This clonotype was seen a handful of times. The rearrangement joins TRBV6-5 to TRBJ2-7; 9 bases align to TRBD2. CDR3 length: 19 amino acids. Germline lookup yields CDR1 MNHEY and CDR2 SVGAGI. J lost 1 base, V lost 2 bases, and 15 bases had no gene match. Here the CDR3 reads CASSYNLPGLASPSYEQYF. The CDR3 DNA sequence: TGTGCCAGCAGTTACAACCTCCCGGGACTAGCATCGCCATCCTACGAGCAGTACTTC.

The sample holds a few counts of this clonotype. This chain uses TRBV20-1 with TRBJ2-3; tentatively, D is TRBD1 (6 bases). This CDR3 is built from 13 residues. CDR1 is DFQATT, CDR2 SNEGSKA, per germline (reference sequence). With 4 bases removed from V and 8 bases from J, the gap between germline ends came to 16 bases. The CDR3: CSAIMDRPLTQYF. In DNA, the CDR3 is TGCAGTGCTATTATGGACAGACCTCTTACGCAGTATTTT.

Points on this clonotype: The germline gene is not matched at one end of the junction; a read error may be the cause. V usage is TRBV7-2 and J usage is TRBJ1-2; 10 bases fit TRBD1. Germline CDR1 reads SGHTA; CDR2 reads FQGNSA. The CDR3 runs 12 residues. Here the CDR3 DNA reads TGTGCCAGCAGCCTGCGACAGGGGGCGCGAGCTTTC. Encoded protein: CASSLRQGARAF.

This clonotype was counted many times. The chain couples TRBV7-9 to TRBJ2-5; D not certain. This CDR3 has 16 residues. Trimming stripped 1 base from V and 4 bases from J, with 16 bases between. Germline CDR1 SEHNR, CDR2 FQNEAQ (reference sequence). CDR3 bases: TGTGCCAGCAGCTTAGATGCAGAAGCCAGGCGAGAGACCCAGTACTTC. Amino acid sequence: CASSLDAEARRETQYF.

This clonotype was counted ten times or more. The chain uses TRBV7-2 and TRBJ1-5; D unresolved. Germline lookup yields CDR1 SGHTA and CDR2 FQGNSA. V gave up 3 bases and J gave up 3 bases, with 3 bases separating them. The CDR3 loop spans 12 amino acids. CDR3 in amino acids: CASSFYNQPQHF. The CDR3 DNA reads TGTGCCAGCAGCTTCTACAATCAGCCCCAGCATTTT. Using reference TRBV7-2 and TRBJ1-5 for the parts outside the CDR3, the full variable domain is GAGVSQSPSNKVTEKGKDVELRCDPISGHTALYWYRQSLGQGLEFLIYFQGNSAPDKSGLPSDRFSAERTGGSVSTLTIQRTQQEDSAVYLCASSFYNQPQHFGDGTRLSIL.

In this sample, this clonotype turned up many times. The rearrangement uses TRBV4-1 and TRBJ2-5, with 8 bases matching TRBD2. The J segment lost 5 bases and the V segment lost 1 base, leaving 6 bases of the junction unmatched. CDR1 and CDR2 (germline): MGHRA, YSYEKL. The CDR3 totals 15 residues. Here the CDR3 reads CASSQVQRESETQYF. The CDR3 DNA reads as TGCGCCAGCAGCCAAGTCCAGCGGGAGTCGGAGACCCAGTACTTC.

This clonotype has at least ten counts. Compared with germline, one end of the junction differs, possibly owing to a read error. V gene TRBV20-1 combines with J gene TRBJ1-2; D might be TRBD1 (5 bases). CDR1 is DFQATT, CDR2 SNEGSKA, per germline (reference sequence). The CDR3 consists of 13 residues. The CDR3 DNA reads TGCAGTGCTATCCCATCAAATGGCGGGGGGGACGCCTTC. It yields the protein CSAIPSNGGGDAF.

This clonotype has at least ten counts. V gene TRBV15 combines with J gene TRBJ2-5; D not certain. V lost 1 base to trimming and J lost 1 base, with 13 bases between them. The germline V gene has CDR1 LNHNV and CDR2 YYDKDF (reference sequence). CDR3 size: 16 residues. The CDR3 coding sequence is TGTGCCACCAGCAGAGGCTCCGGAAGGGCCCAAGAGACCCAGTACTTC. Translating it yields CATSRGSGRAQETQYF.

The chain couples TRBV29-1 to TRBJ2-5; D is undetermined. This CDR3 region has 10 residues. The germline V gene encodes CDR1 SQVTM and CDR2 ANQGSEA. V lost 5 bases and J lost 2, with 3 bases in between. The CDR3 nucleotides read TGCAGCGTTTATCAAGAGACCCAGTACTTC. The encoded protein is CSVYQETQYF.

Concerning this clonotype: Just one base apart from a much larger clone, this may be a read error. The chain couples TRBV4-1 to TRBJ2-7, with D possibly being TRBD1 (5 bases). CDR3 length: 15 residues. Germline assignment: CDR1 MGHRA and CDR2 YSYEKL. V was cut by 0 bases and J by 3 bases, with 12 bases left in between. The CDR3 bases are TGCGCCAGCAGCCAAGAGGGGCCAGGCTACTACGAGCAGTACTTC. Translated: CASSQEGPGYYEQYF.

Many counts were recorded for this clonotype. This chain connects TRBV20-1 to TRBJ1-2; D possibly corresponds to TRBD1 (5 bases). CDR1 and CDR2 from the germline V gene are DFQATT and SNEGSKA (reference sequence). The CDR3 length is 11 residues. The V end was cut by 6 bases, the J end by 4 bases, with 9 bases between. The CDR3, as DNA: TGCAGTGCAATTGACAGCTATGGCTACACCTTC. It is translated as CSAIDSYGYTF.

The sample holds many counts of this clonotype. This chain uses TRBV7-9 with TRBJ1-2; 10 nucleotides align to TRBD1. In germline, CDR1 is SEHNR, CDR2 FQNEAQ (reference sequence). This CDR3 has 14 residues. Trimming removed 1 base from V and 4 bases from J; junction bases left unmatched: 0. CDR3 sequence: CASSLGDRGYGYTF. The CDR3 bases are TGTGCCAGCAGCTTAGGGGACAGGGGCTATGGCTACACCTTC.

In this sample, this clonotype turned up many times. The chain employs TRBV13 and TRBJ1-5; maybe TRBD1 (5 bases). Germline values: CDR1 PRHDT, CDR2 FYEKMQ (reference sequence). Trimming removed 6 bases at V and 4 bases at J, with 13 bases between. The CDR3 length is 14 residues. CDR3 region: CASRKKGENQPQHF. For the CDR3, the DNA is TGTGCCAGCAGAAAAAAAGGGGAAAATCAGCCCCAGCATTTT.

This clonotype has a count of ten or more. The rearrangement links TRBV5-6 to TRBJ1-2, with D possibly being TRBD1 (6 bases). This CDR3 has 14 residues. Between the trimmed V and J ends, which lost 4 bases and 5 bases, there was a span of 15 bases. CDR1 SGHDT and CDR2 YYEEEE come from the germline V gene. CDR3 bases: TGTGCCAGCAGCCCGAATGGAGGGGGATATGGCTACACCTTC. It yields the protein CASSPNGGGYGYTF.

The V gene is TRBV9, the J gene TRBJ1-5; D is unresolved. Germline CDR1 reads SGDLS; CDR2 reads YYNGEE. This CDR3 has 15 amino acids. Trimming shortened V by 0 bases and J by 2 bases, and 9 bases separated the two germline ends. For the CDR3, the DNA is TGTGCCAGCAGCGTAGGGGCGGGCGGCAATCAGCCCCAGCATTTT. It yields the protein CASSVGAGGNQPQHF.

The rearrangement links TRBV29-1 to TRBJ2-7; unclear D gene. CDR3 size: 13 residues. Germline V gene data show CDR1 as SQVTM and CDR2 as ANQGSEA. V was shortened by 7 bases and J by 9 bases, with 22 bases between the two germline ends. The chain's CDR3 is CSASPPGSEVQYF. The CDR3 DNA sequence: TGCAGCGCCTCACCACCGGGTTCTGAAGTGCAGTACTTC.

In this sample, this clonotype turned up a few times. This chain links TRBV29-1 with TRBJ2-5; 7 nucleotides align to TRBD1. With 4 bases clipped from V and 2 bases from J, the junction kept 7 bases outside the gene matches. The CDR3 runs to 14 residues. CDR1 SQVTM and CDR2 ANQGSEA come from the germline V gene. Here the CDR3 DNA reads TGCAGCGTTGCGGTGCCAGGGGGACAAGAGACCCAGTACTTC. Its translation is CSVAVPGGQETQYF.

CDR3 sequence (DNA): TGTGCCAGCGATATCGGAGGGCAGAACACTGAAGCTTTCTTT. Translation: CASDIGGQNTEAFF. The V gene is TRBV2, the J gene TRBJ1-1; D not resolved. The CDR3 is made up of 14 amino acids. CDR1 is SNHLY, CDR2 FYNNEI, per germline. V gave up 8 bases and J gave up 1 base, with 14 bases separating them.

This clonotype was recorded at least ten times. The chain is built from TRBV2 and TRBJ2-2; TRBD1 matches 8 bases. V was pared by 10 bases and J by 5 bases, with 6 bases of the junction left unmatched. The V gene's germline CDR1 is SNHLY and CDR2 FYNNEI. This CDR3 has 13 residues. The CDR3: CATGQGWTGELFF. DNA for the CDR3: TGTGCCACAGGACAGGGTTGGACCGGGGAGCTGTTTTTT.

The CDR3 here is CASSLIAGAGETQYF. DNA for the CDR3: TGCGCCAGCAGCTTGATAGCGGGAGCAGGAGAGACCCAGTACTTC. This chain uses TRBV5-1 with TRBJ2-5; 9 nucleotides agree with TRBD2. Germline lookup yields CDR1 SGHRS and CDR2 YFSETQ. This CDR3 spans 15 amino acids. J was trimmed by 4 bases and V by 1 base; bases with no gene match: 5. Full variable domain (outside the CDR3, taken from reference TRBV5-1 and TRBJ2-5): KAGVTQTPRYLIKTRGQQVTLSCSPISGHRSVSWYQQTPGQGLQFLFEYFSETQRNKGNFPGRFSGRQFSNSRSEMNVSTLELGDSALYLCASSLIAGAGETQYFGPGTRLLVL.

V and J are TRBV7-7 and TRBJ2-7; 9 bases align to TRBD1. The ends lost 7 bases at V and 4 bases at J; junction bases unmatched: 8. Germline V gene data show CDR1 as SSHAT and CDR2 as FNYEAQ (reference sequence). This CDR3 is built from 14 residues. CDR3 coding DNA: TGTGCCAGCACCCTGGACAGGGGAGGGTACGAGCAGTACTTC. This codes for CASTLDRGGYEQYF.

This clonotype was recorded many times. The chain links TRBV6-6 to TRBJ1-1; D gene unclear. CDR1 is MNHNY and CDR2 is SVGAGI in the germline V gene (reference sequence). The ends were cut back, 0 bases at V and 7 bases at J, with 12 bases in the middle. The CDR3 has 14 residues. CDR3 nucleotide sequence: TGTGCCAGCAGTTACTCGAGGAGGGAGGGTGAAGCTTTCTTT. It specifies CASSYSRREGEAFF.

The chain carries TRBV7-2 and TRBJ2-2; D is ambiguous. The CDR3 covers 12 residues. Germline CDR1 is SGHTA and CDR2 is FQGNSA. V gave up 5 bases and J gave up 9 bases, with 10 bases separating them. Written as DNA, the CDR3 is TGTGCCAGCAGCCCAACGGAACGGGAGCTGTTTTTT. Residues: CASSPTERELFF.

The chain links TRBV7-8 to TRBJ2-7; D uncertain. The germline V and J ends were trimmed by 3 bases and 5 bases, with 5 bases remaining between them. CDR3 length: 11 amino acids. The V gene's germline CDR1 is SGHVS and CDR2 FQNEAQ. The chain's CDR3 is CASSLYHEQYF. The CDR3 nucleotides read TGTGCCAGCAGCTTGTACCACGAGCAGTACTTC.